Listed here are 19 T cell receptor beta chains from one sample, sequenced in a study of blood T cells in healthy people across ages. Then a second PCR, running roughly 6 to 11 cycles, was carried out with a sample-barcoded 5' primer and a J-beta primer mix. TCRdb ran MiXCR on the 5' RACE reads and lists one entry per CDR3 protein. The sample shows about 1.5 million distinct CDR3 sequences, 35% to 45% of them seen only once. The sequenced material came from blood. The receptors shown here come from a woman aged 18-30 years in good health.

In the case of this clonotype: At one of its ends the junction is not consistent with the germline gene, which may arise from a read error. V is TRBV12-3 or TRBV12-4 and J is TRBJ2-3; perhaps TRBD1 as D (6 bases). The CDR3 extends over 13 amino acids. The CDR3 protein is CATRDIGADAQYF. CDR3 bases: TGTGCCACAAGGGACATCGGCGCAGATGCGCAGTATTTT.

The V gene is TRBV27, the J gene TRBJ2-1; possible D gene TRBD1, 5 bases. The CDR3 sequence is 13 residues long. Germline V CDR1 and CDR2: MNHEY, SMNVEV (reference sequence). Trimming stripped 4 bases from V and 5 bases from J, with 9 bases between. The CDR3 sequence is CASSWGYNNEQFF. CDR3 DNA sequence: TGTGCCAGCAGTTGGGGCTATAACAATGAGCAGTTCTTC.

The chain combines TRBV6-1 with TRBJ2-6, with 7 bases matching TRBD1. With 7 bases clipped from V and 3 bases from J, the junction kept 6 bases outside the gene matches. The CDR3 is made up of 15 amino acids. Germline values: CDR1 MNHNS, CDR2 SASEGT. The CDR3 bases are TGTGCCAGCACCATCACAGGGGTTGGGGCCAACGTCCTGACTTTC. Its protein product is CASTITGVGANVLTF.

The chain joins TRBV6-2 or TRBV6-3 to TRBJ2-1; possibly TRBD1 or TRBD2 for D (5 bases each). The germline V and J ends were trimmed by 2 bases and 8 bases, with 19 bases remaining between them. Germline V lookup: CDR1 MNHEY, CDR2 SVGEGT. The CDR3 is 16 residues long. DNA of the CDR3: TGTGCCAGCAGTTACCCGGGGCAGGGTGGTGTTTATGAGCAGTTCTTC. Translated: CASSYPGQGGVYEQFF.

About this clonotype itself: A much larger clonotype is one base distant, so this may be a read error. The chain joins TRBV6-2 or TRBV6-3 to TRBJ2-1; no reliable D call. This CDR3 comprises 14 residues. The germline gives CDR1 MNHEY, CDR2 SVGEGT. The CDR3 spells CASSYRQSYSEQFF. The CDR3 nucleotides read TGTGCCAGCAGTTACAGACAATCCTACAGTGAGCAGTTCTTC.

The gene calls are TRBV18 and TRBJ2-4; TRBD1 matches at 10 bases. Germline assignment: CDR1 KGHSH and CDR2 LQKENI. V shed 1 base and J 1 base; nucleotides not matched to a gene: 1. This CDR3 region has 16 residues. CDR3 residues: CASSPQGQGAKNIQYF. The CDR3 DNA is TGTGCCAGCTCACCACAGGGACAGGGGGCCAAAAACATTCAGTACTTC.

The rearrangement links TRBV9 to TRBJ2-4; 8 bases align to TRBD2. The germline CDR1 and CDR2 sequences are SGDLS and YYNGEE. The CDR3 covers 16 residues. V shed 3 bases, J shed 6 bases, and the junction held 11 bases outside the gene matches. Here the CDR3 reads CASSEDDGREGNIQYF. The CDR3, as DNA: TGTGCCAGCAGCGAAGATGACGGACGGGAGGGAAACATTCAGTACTTC.

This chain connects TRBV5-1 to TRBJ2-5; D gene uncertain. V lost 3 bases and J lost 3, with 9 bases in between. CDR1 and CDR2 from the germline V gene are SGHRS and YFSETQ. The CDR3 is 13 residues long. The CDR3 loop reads CASSSRAEETQYF. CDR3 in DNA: TGCGCCAGCAGCTCTCGGGCAGAAGAGACCCAGTACTTC.

The CDR3 bases are TGTGCCAGCAGCCACAAGGGTGCAGGGGGCATCAGGAACACTGAAGCTTTCTTT. Its protein is CASSHKGAGGIRNTEAFF. The gene calls are TRBV7-2 and TRBJ1-1; TRBD1 aligns across 8 bases. CDR1 SGHTA and CDR2 FQGNSA come from the germline V gene. This CDR3 is built from 18 residues. V shed 5 bases and J 1 base; nucleotides not matched to a gene: 15.

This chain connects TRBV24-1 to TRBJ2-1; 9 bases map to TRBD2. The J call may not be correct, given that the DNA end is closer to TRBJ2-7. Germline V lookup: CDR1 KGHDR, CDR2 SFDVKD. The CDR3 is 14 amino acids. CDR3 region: CATSLAGSDNEQYF. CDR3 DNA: TGTGCCACCAGTCTAGCGGGGTCCGACAATGAGCAGTACTTC.

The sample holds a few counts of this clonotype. This CDR3 reads CASSFRFDSTDTQYF. CDR3 coding DNA: TGCGCCAGCAGCTTTAGGTTCGACAGCACAGATACGCAGTATTTT. The rearrangement links TRBV5-1 to TRBJ2-3; D not certain. V dropped 2 bases and J dropped 0 bases, with 10 bases sitting between them. The CDR3 loop spans 15 amino acids. Germline values: CDR1 SGHRS, CDR2 YFSETQ.

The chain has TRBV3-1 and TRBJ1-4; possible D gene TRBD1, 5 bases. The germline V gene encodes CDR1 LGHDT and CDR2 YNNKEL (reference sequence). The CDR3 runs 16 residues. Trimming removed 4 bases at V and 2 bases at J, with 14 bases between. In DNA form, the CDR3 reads TGTGCCAGCAGCCGGGGTCAGGGACGGACTAATGAAAAACTGTTTTTT. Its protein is CASSRGQGRTNEKLFF.

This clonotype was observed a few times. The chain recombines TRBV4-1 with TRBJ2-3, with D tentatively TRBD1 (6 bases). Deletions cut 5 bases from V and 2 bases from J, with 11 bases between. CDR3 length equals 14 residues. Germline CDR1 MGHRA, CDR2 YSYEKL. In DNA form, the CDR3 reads TGCGCCAGCAGCTTCCGGGACACCACAGATACGCAGTATTTT. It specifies CASSFRDTTDTQYF.

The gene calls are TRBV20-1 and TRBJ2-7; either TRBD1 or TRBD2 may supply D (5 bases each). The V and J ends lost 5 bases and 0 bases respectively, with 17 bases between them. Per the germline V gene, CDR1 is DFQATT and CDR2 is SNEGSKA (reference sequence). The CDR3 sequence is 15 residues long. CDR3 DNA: TGCAGTGCTTTCAGGTTCGAGGGGAACTCCTACGAGCAGTACTTC. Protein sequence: CSAFRFEGNSYEQYF.

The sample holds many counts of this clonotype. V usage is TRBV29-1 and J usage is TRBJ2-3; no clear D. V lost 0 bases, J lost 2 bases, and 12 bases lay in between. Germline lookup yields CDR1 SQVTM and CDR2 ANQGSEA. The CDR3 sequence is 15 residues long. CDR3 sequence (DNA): TGCAGCGTTGAAGATTCCGGTGCTCACACAGATACGCAGTATTTT. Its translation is CSVEDSGAHTDTQYF.

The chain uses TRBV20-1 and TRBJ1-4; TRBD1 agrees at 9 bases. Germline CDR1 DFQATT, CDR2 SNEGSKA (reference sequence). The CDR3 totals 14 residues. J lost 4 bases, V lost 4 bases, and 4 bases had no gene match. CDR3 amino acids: CSAIVTGGNEKLFF. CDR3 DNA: TGCAGTGCTATAGTGACAGGGGGTAATGAAAAACTGTTTTTT.

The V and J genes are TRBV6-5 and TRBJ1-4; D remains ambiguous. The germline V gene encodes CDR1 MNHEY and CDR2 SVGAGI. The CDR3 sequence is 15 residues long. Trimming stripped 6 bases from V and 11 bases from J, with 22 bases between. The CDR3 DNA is TGTGCCAGCAGCCGAGTGACGGGAAGGTTGGGGAAACTGTTTTTT. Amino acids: CASSRVTGRLGKLFF.

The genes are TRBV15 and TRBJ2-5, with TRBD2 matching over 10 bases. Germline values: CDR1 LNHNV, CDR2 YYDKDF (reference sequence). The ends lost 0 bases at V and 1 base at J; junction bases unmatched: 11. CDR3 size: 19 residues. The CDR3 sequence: CATSRDSTSGRYFQETQYF. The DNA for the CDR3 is TGTGCCACCAGCAGAGATTCGACTAGCGGGCGTTACTTCCAAGAGACCCAGTACTTC. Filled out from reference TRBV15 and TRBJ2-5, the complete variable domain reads DAMVIQNPRYQVTQFGKPVTLSCSQTLNHNVMYWYQQKSSQAPKLLFHYYDKDFNNEADTPDNFQSRRPNTSFCFLDIRSPGLGDTAMYLCATSRDSTSGRYFQETQYFGPGTRLLVL.

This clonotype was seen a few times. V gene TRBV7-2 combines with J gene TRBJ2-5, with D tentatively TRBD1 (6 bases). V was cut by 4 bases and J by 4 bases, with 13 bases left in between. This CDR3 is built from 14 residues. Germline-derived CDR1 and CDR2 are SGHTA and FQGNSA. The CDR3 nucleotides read TGTGCCAGCAGCTCCTTGGGGGCGGGAGAGACCCAGTACTTC. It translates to CASSSLGAGETQYF.